A selection of T cell receptor beta chains follows, all from one sample in a study of blood T cell repertoires in COVID-19. TCRdb's table, derived via immunoSEQ multiplex PCR, lists solely in-frame clones and lacks some. The sample consists of around 200,000 clones, approximately 87% of them appearing once. The specimen sequenced was peripheral blood. These TCRs come from a woman younger than 30 who had recovered from COVID-19. CDR3s include the opening cysteine and the closing phenylalanine or tryptophan. The D gene is left open where the match is weak. Only some rows state a clone size, as once, few, many or a class for expanded clones.

clone_size: NA
j_call: TRBJ1-2
v_call: TRBV11-2
d_call: TRBD1
cdr3_aa: CASSPGGTGGVYGYTF
cdr3_nt: TGTGCCAGCAGCCCCGGGGGGACAGGGGGCGTCTATGGCTACACCTTC

clone_size: once
j_call: TRBJ2-2
v_call: TRBV4-1
d_call: NA
cdr3_aa: CASSQSSSGELFF
cdr3_nt: TGCGCCAGCAGCCAATCTTCTAGCGGGGAGCTGTTTTTT

clone_size: once
j_call: TRBJ2-1
v_call: TRBV7-2
d_call: NA
cdr3_aa: CASRRRDSKYNEQFF
cdr3_nt: TGTGCCAGCAGACGCCGGGACTCAAAATACAATGAGCAGTTCTTC

clone_size: once
j_call: TRBJ1-1
v_call: TRBV6-5
d_call: NA
cdr3_aa: CASKNRGMNTEAFF
cdr3_nt: TGTGCCAGCAAGAATAGGGGCATGAACACTGAAGCTTTCTTT

clone_size: NA
j_call: TRBJ1-2
v_call: TRBV5-8
d_call: TRBD1
cdr3_aa: CASRPGTGFYGYTF
cdr3_nt: TGTGCCAGCAGACCCGGGACAGGGTTCTATGGCTACACCTTC

clone_size: NA
j_call: TRBJ2-3
v_call: TRBV5-1
d_call: TRBD2
cdr3_aa: CASSTGLAGWADTQYF
cdr3_nt: TGCGCCAGCAGCACGGGACTAGCGGGATGGGCAGATACGCAGTATTTT

clone_size: NA
j_call: TRBJ1-1
v_call: TRBV9
d_call: NA
cdr3_aa: CASSVRLFTEAFF
cdr3_nt: TGTGCCAGCAGCGTTCGGTTGTTCACTGAAGCTTTCTTT

clone_size: NA
j_call: TRBJ1-5
v_call: TRBV6-5
d_call: NA
cdr3_aa: CASSYSPETQPQHF
cdr3_nt: TGTGCCAGCAGTTACTCGCCAGAAACTCAGCCCCAGCATTTT

clone_size: NA
j_call: TRBJ1-3
v_call: TRBV19
d_call: TRBD1
cdr3_aa: CASYDRAGNTIYF
cdr3_nt: TGTGCCAGTTACGACAGGGCTGGAAACACCATATATTTT

clone_size: NA
j_call: TRBJ1-1
v_call: TRBV6-6
d_call: NA
cdr3_aa: CASSYSRGGTEAFF
cdr3_nt: TGTGCCAGCAGTTACTCTAGGGGGGGGACTGAAGCTTTCTTT

clone_size: NA
j_call: TRBJ2-3
v_call: TRBV9
d_call: TRBD2
cdr3_aa: CASSVGLAGGPHVDTQYF
cdr3_nt: TGTGCCAGCAGCGTGGGACTAGCGGGAGGGCCCCACGTAGATACGCAGTATTTT

clone_size: NA
j_call: TRBJ2-4
v_call: TRBV5-1
d_call: TRBD1
cdr3_aa: CASSFFGGTGVAKNIQYF
cdr3_nt: TGCGCCAGCAGCTTTTTCGGCGGGACAGGGGTAGCCAAAAACATTCAGTACTTC